These 21 T cell receptor beta chains share one sample of origin, sequenced in a study of T cell repertoires in cytomegalovirus infection. These receptors lack a known antigen. MiXCR, run by TCRdb on the reads, gives a single entry per CDR3 protein. Of some 920,000 distinct CDR3 sequences listed, roughly 31% were seen once; the top ten hold roughly 13%. This specimen was cultured CD8+ T cells from PBMCs, taken from culture after CMV antigen stimulation. The receptor source for this set is a human donor in good health (CMV status not recorded). Some clones in this sample may be carry-over from other donors' samples.

V gene TRBV4-1 combines with J gene TRBJ2-3; TRBD2 aligns across 12 bases. J gave up 4 bases and V 4 bases, and 6 bases lay outside the gene matches. From germline, CDR1 is MGHRA and CDR2 YSYEKL. The CDR3 has 16 amino acids. Here the CDR3 DNA reads TGCGCCAGCAGCCGGACTAGCGGGGTAGGGGCAGATACGCAGTATTTT. This codes for CASSRTSGVGADTQYF.

This chain uses TRBV7-3 with TRBJ2-1, with TRBD1 identical over 9 bases. From germline, CDR1 is SGHTA and CDR2 FQGTGA. This CDR3 region has 15 residues. The junction had 7 bases not matched to a gene; V was cut back by 5 bases and J by 5 bases. The DNA of the CDR3 is TGTGCCAGCAGCGGGGGACAGGGTGGTAACAATGAGCAGTTCTTC. Translating it yields CASSGGQGGNNEQFF. The full variable domain, rest sourced from reference TRBV7-3 and TRBJ2-1, is GAGVSQTPSNKVTEKGKYVELRCDPISGHTALYWYRQSLGQGPEFLIYFQGTGAADDSGLPNDRFFAVRPEGSVSTLKIQRTERGDSAVYLCASSGGQGGNNEQFFGPGTRLTVL.

This clonotype occurred a few times. V gene TRBV7-9 combines with J gene TRBJ2-2, with 8 bases fitting TRBD1. There are 14 residues in the CDR3. Germline assignment: CDR1 SEHNR and CDR2 FQNEAQ (reference sequence). Losses at the gene ends were 5 bases for V and 4 bases for J; bases not matched to a gene: 3. CDR3 protein: CASSIDRGTGELFF. The CDR3 DNA reads as TGTGCCAGCAGCATTGACAGGGGCACCGGGGAGCTGTTTTTT.

This chain links TRBV7-9 with TRBJ1-2; TRBD1 might be the D (6 bases). Germline V gene lookup returns CDR1 SEHNR and CDR2 FQNEAQ (reference sequence). The CDR3 length is 14 residues. Trimming took off 7 bases at V and 2 bases at J, with 14 bases between the two ends. CDR3 sequence reads: CASTSQGANYGYTF. CDR3 DNA: TGTGCCAGCACCTCACAGGGAGCGAACTATGGCTACACCTTC.

The rearrangement uses TRBV10-3 and TRBJ2-2, with D perhaps TRBD1 or TRBD2 (5 bases each). Trimming stripped 7 bases from V and 6 bases from J, with 21 bases between. Germline assignment: CDR1 ENHRY and CDR2 SYGVKD. The CDR3 totals 16 residues. The CDR3 sequence is CAITGQGAKSAGELFF. Here the CDR3 DNA reads TGTGCCATCACTGGGCAGGGAGCTAAGTCGGCCGGGGAGCTGTTTTTT.

The V and J genes are TRBV7-9 and TRBJ1-2; D possibly corresponds to TRBD1 (5 bases). V lost 6 bases to trimming and J lost 8 bases, with 16 bases between them. This CDR3 has 13 residues. Germline loops: CDR1 SEHNR, CDR2 FQNEAQ (reference sequence). The CDR3 bases are TGTGCCAGCAGAACAGATGTGTGGGGCGGCTACACCTTC. This codes for CASRTDVWGGYTF.

J is TRBJ2-7 and V is TRBV2, with unresolved D. The germline V and J ends were trimmed by 6 bases and 0 bases, with 12 bases remaining between them. The CDR3 consists of 14 residues. Per the germline V gene, CDR1 is SNHLY and CDR2 is FYNNEI. CDR3 in amino acids: CASRVASPSYEQYF. For the CDR3, the DNA is TGTGCCAGCAGAGTTGCATCCCCCTCCTACGAGCAGTACTTC.

The chain uses TRBV4-2 and TRBJ2-1; TRBD2 matches at 8 bases. The CDR3 spans 16 residues. J was trimmed by 5 bases and V by 0 bases; bases with no gene match: 6. Germline CDR1 and CDR2: LGHNA and YNFKEQ. CDR3 residues: CASSQELAGINNEQFF. The CDR3, as DNA: TGTGCCAGCAGCCAAGAGTTAGCGGGGATAAACAATGAGCAGTTCTTC.

There are a few counts of this clonotype. The chain is built from TRBV12-3 or TRBV12-4 and TRBJ1-6, with 10 bases that match TRBD1. The CDR3 is made up of 15 amino acids. V shed 3 bases and J 7 bases; nucleotides not matched to a gene: 3. The CDR3 spells CASSLTGQGNSPLHF. In DNA, the CDR3 is TGTGCCAGCAGTTTGACGGGACAGGGGAATTCACCCCTCCACTTT.

CDR3 residues: CASSRTGMAEAFF. The CDR3 DNA is TGTGCCAGCAGCCGCACAGGGATGGCTGAAGCTTTCTTT. This rearrangement joins TRBV11-2 to TRBJ1-1, with D possibly TRBD1 on 6 matching bases. Deletions cut 5 bases from V and 6 bases from J, with 13 bases between. Germline loops: CDR1 SGHAT, CDR2 FQNNGV. The CDR3 is made up of 13 amino acids.

The V and J genes are TRBV29-1 and TRBJ1-2; D is perhaps TRBD1 (6 bases). CDR1 and CDR2 from the germline V gene are SQVTM and ANQGSEA. V lost 2 bases, J lost 8 bases, and 15 bases lay in between. This CDR3 comprises 13 residues. DNA of the CDR3: TGCAGCGTTGAAAATCGAGGGGGACCAGGCTACACCTTC. This encodes CSVENRGGPGYTF.

This chain joins TRBV27 and TRBJ1-2; a weak D match, TRBD1 (5 bases). This CDR3 region has 14 residues. Germline V gene data show CDR1 as MNHEY and CDR2 as SMNVEV (reference sequence). With 6 bases removed from V and 6 bases from J, the gap between germline ends came to 17 bases. CDR3 in DNA: TGTGCCAGCAGCCCATCCCGGGACGACCATGGCTACACCTTC. It codes for CASSPSRDDHGYTF.

The chain carries TRBV25-1 and TRBJ2-1, with unresolved D. The germline gives CDR1 MGHDK, CDR2 SYGVNS. The CDR3 has 15 residues. V was trimmed by 2 bases and J by 0 bases, leaving 8 bases between them. CDR3 protein: CASSENQRSYNEQFF. CDR3 DNA sequence: TGTGCCAGCAGTGAAAATCAACGCTCCTACAATGAGCAGTTCTTC.

The chain employs TRBV2 and TRBJ1-1; D is perhaps TRBD1 (6 bases). V shed 8 bases and J shed 5 bases, with 12 bases lying between them. The germline gives CDR1 SNHLY, CDR2 FYNNEI. The CDR3 sequence is 12 residues long. DNA of the CDR3: TGTGCCAGCTTAAACAGGGTTACTGAAGCTTTCTTT. Residues: CASLNRVTEAFF.

This rearrangement joins TRBV10-3 to TRBJ1-1; D not resolved. Germline CDR1 ENHRY, CDR2 SYGVKD. Trimming took 0 bases from V and 3 from J, leaving 5 bases between them. This CDR3 is built from 13 residues. The CDR3 protein is CAISESTYTEAFF. For the CDR3, the DNA is TGTGCCATCAGTGAGTCGACCTACACTGAAGCTTTCTTT.

J is TRBJ2-2 and V is TRBV5-4; 9 bases fit TRBD2. Germline CDR1 reads SGHNT; CDR2 reads YYREEE (reference sequence). With 6 bases clipped from V and 3 bases from J, the junction kept 12 bases outside the gene matches. The CDR3 is 17 residues long. CDR3 sequence reads: CASTDGAGGLYTGELFF. CDR3 in DNA: TGTGCCAGCACCGATGGGGCGGGGGGGCTCTACACCGGGGAGCTGTTTTTT.

This clonotype was detected ten times or more. The rearrangement uses TRBV7-6 and TRBJ2-1, with D perhaps matching TRBD2 (6 bases). The CDR3 contains 15 residues. Trimming removed 1 base from V and 3 bases from J, with 10 bases in between. Per germline, CDR1 SGHVS and CDR2 FNYEAQ. CDR3 region: CASSLGGGNYNEQFF. The CDR3 coding sequence is TGTGCCAGCAGCTTAGGGGGAGGTAACTACAATGAGCAGTTCTTC.

In this sample, this clonotype turned up a few times. The V and J genes are TRBV12-3 or TRBV12-4 and TRBJ2-3, with 10 bases fitting TRBD2. The V and J ends lost 11 bases and 3 bases, in that order; junction bases with no gene match: 8. The CDR3 runs 14 residues. In nucleotides, the CDR3 is TGTGCCGACACGCTAGCGGGGGCTACAGATACGCAGTATTTT. Translated, it gives CADTLAGATDTQYF.

The rearrangement joins TRBV4-2 to TRBJ2-3; 9 bases line up with TRBD2. V was clipped by 5 bases and J by 4 bases; unmatched bases: 19. Germline V gene lookup returns CDR1 LGHNA and CDR2 YNFKEQ. This CDR3 comprises 19 residues. The CDR3 sequence: CASSTYAEPSGEEADTQYF. In DNA form, the CDR3 reads TGTGCCAGCAGCACTTATGCTGAGCCTAGCGGGGAAGAGGCAGATACGCAGTATTTT.

The V call is TRBV10-3, the J call TRBJ2-7; 7 nucleotides line up with TRBD1. The CDR3 spans 13 residues. Germline V gives CDR1 ENHRY, CDR2 SYGVKD. Trimming cost V 6 bases and J 5 bases; bases outside gene matches: 7. The CDR3 DNA is TGTGCCATCAGCCAGGACAGGCCTGACGAGCAGTACGTC. Protein sequence: CAISQDRPDEQYV.

The chain recombines TRBV6-6 with TRBJ1-2, with TRBD1 matching over 11 bases. The CDR3 sequence is 15 residues long. Germline V gene data show CDR1 as MNHNY and CDR2 as SVGAGI (reference sequence). V shed 6 bases, J shed 4 bases, and the junction held 7 bases outside the gene matches. The CDR3 region has the DNA TGTGCCAGCAGCGGACAGGGGGCGATGGGCTATGGCTACACCTTC. The encoded protein is CASSGQGAMGYGYTF.